These T cell receptor beta chains were read from a single sample in a study of beta chain features in type 1 diabetes. Here immunoSEQ multiplex PCR was the method, and the copy in TCRdb shows in-frame clones only, minus some. This sample carries under 400,000 clones, 14% of them seen once, and the ten largest clones take roughly 7%. Sequenced input: central memory CD4+ T cells from blood. These receptors all come from a man younger than 45 in good health. CDR3s include the opening cysteine and the closing phenylalanine or tryptophan. Fields, in order: V gene, J gene, clone size, D gene, CDR3 protein, CDR3 DNA. The D gene is left open where the match is weak. Clone size is stated in some rows and not others, as once, few, many or a class when expanded.

V gene: TRBV28
J gene: TRBJ1-2
clone size: -
D gene: -
CDR3 protein: CASSRTDRYGYTF
CDR3 DNA: TGTGCCAGCAGTCGGACGGACAGATATGGCTACACCTTC

V gene: TRBV6-5
J gene: TRBJ2-4
clone size: many
D gene: -
CDR3 protein: CASSSRGAPKNIQYF
CDR3 DNA: TGTGCCAGCAGTTCCAGGGGGGCACCCAAAAACATTCAGTACTTC

V gene: TRBV6-5
J gene: TRBJ2-6
clone size: few
D gene: -
CDR3 protein: CASRRAGANVLTF
CDR3 DNA: TGTGCCAGCAGACGGGCTGGGGCCAACGTCCTGACTTTC

V gene: TRBV4-1
J gene: TRBJ1-4
clone size: many
D gene: -
CDR3 protein: CASSQGSRGGKLFF
CDR3 DNA: TGCGCCAGCAGCCAAGGTTCTAGGGGAGGGAAACTGTTTTTT

V gene: TRBV11-2
J gene: TRBJ1-2
clone size: few
D gene: TRBD1
CDR3 protein: CASSFRQGPYGYTF
CDR3 DNA: TGTGCCAGCAGCTTTAGACAGGGCCCTTATGGCTACACCTTC

V gene: TRBV11-3
J gene: TRBJ2-1
clone size: -
D gene: -
CDR3 protein: CASSTGGEASYNEQFF
CDR3 DNA: TGTGCCAGCAGCACGGGTGGGGAGGCGTCTTACAATGAGCAGTTCTTC

V gene: TRBV11-2
J gene: TRBJ1-2
clone size: few
D gene: -
CDR3 protein: CASSLDQGINGYTF
CDR3 DNA: TGTGCCAGCAGCTTAGATCAGGGTATCAATGGCTACACCTTC

V gene: TRBV19
J gene: TRBJ2-3
clone size: -
D gene: -
CDR3 protein: CASSRGGLTDTQYF
CDR3 DNA: TGTGCCAGTAGTAGAGGGGGTCTCACAGATACGCAGTATTTT

V gene: TRBV7-2
J gene: TRBJ2-1
clone size: -
D gene: -
CDR3 protein: CASSSRGPYNEQFF
CDR3 DNA: TGTGCCAGCAGCTCGCGGGGACCCTACAATGAGCAGTTCTTC

V gene: TRBV5-4
J gene: TRBJ2-1
clone size: few
D gene: -
CDR3 protein: CASSLPLQYNEQFF
CDR3 DNA: TGTGCCAGCAGCCTCCCGCTACAATACAATGAGCAGTTCTTC

V gene: TRBV7-2
J gene: TRBJ2-2
clone size: -
D gene: -
CDR3 protein: CASSPGRTGELFF
CDR3 DNA: TGTGCCAGCAGCCCCGGCCGTACCGGGGAGCTGTTTTTT

V gene: TRBV11-3
J gene: TRBJ2-1
clone size: -
D gene: -
CDR3 protein: CASSLGRGGEQFF
CDR3 DNA: TGTGCCAGCAGCTTAGGAAGGGGGGGTGAGCAGTTCTTC

V gene: TRBV6-6
J gene: TRBJ1-2
clone size: few
D gene: -
CDR3 protein: CASSSYLDRSDGYTF
CDR3 DNA: TGTGCCAGCAGTTCTTATCTGGACAGATCTGATGGCTACACCTTC

V gene: TRBV14
J gene: TRBJ1-3
clone size: few
D gene: -
CDR3 protein: CASSQNRVYYGSGNTIYF
CDR3 DNA: TGTGCCAGCAGCCAAAACAGGGTCTACTATGGGTCTGGAAACACCATATATTTT

V gene: TRBV7-2
J gene: TRBJ2-6
clone size: -
D gene: -
CDR3 protein: CASSLAGVLAGANVLTF
CDR3 DNA: TGTGCCAGCAGCTTAGCGGGGGTACTGGCTGGGGCCAACGTCCTGACTTTC

V gene: TRBV9
J gene: TRBJ2-1
clone size: once
D gene: -
CDR3 protein: CASSVGRGSYNEQFF
CDR3 DNA: TGTGCCAGCAGCGTTGGGCGCGGCTCCTACAATGAGCAGTTCTTC